This T cell receptor beta chain was sequenced in a study of T cell responses to AZD1222 COVID-19 vaccine. From germline, CDR1 is WNHNN and CDR2 SYGVQD (reference sequence). CDR3 length equals 15 residues. The V gene end was trimmed by 0 bases and the J gene end by 1 base; junction bases not matched to a gene: 1. Points from the study as a whole: The study reported that nearly half of spike-specific TCRs target unmutated variant regions.

The table came from immunoSEQ multiplex PCR; TCRdb's copy has only in-frame clones and leaves some out. The sample lists some 120,000 clones; around 80% were seen once. About this clone itself: The antigen is not known. The same CDR3 also results from other DNA sequences found in this sample.

This specimen was peripheral blood, taken 28 days after the second AZD1222 dose. This TCR came from an adult who received the AZD1222 COVID-19 vaccine. The chain uses TRBV10-1 and TRBJ1-1; 8 positions match TRBD1. CDR3 amino acids: CASSESTGANTEAFF. In DNA form, the CDR3 reads TGCGCCAGCAGTGAGTCGACAGGGGCGAACACTGAAGCTTTCTTT.